This T cell receptor (beta chain) was profiled in a study of cytomegalovirus exposure and HLA in healthy donors. Findings of the study overall: A cluster of highly shared sequence variants was likely a sequencing artifact. When a later analysis was performed, an Asian-associated ancestry cluster reportedly had fewer N-insertions than the roughly 630-donor mean. Presence/absence analyses rested on an assumption that sequencing depth was roughly uniform across donors. The study put 150 or so TCR beta chains on its list as cytomegalovirus-associated.

PCR involved 60 Vbeta and 13 Jbeta primers. Profiling relied on immunoSEQ multiplex PCR, and the TCRdb table lists in-frame clones only, not all of them. The sample includes under 200,000 clones, about three quarters seen only once; the top ten take around 6%. A remark on this clone: The antigen remains undetermined.

V dropped 6 bases and J dropped 0 bases, with 11 bases sitting between them. Germline assignment: CDR1 KGHSH and CDR2 LQKENI. This CDR3 has 14 residues. The sequencing sample was made of PBMCs. The receptor was derived from a man aged 35-49 years in good health and CMV-seronegative. This chain links TRBV18 with TRBJ1-1; D not certain. This CDR3 is CASSPRAMNTEAFF. CDR3 bases: TGTGCCAGCTCCCCGCGGGCTATGAACACTGAAGCTTTCTTT.